The present TCR beta chain was sequenced within a study of shared clonotypes between healthy human individuals. Study-wide context: Each donor contributed plates that comprised three CD4 naive, three CD4 memory, two CD8 naive and one CD8 memory.

HIV-negative, healthy adults without recent acute infections or vaccinations were the donors. A CD45RA+ naive subset and a CD45RA-negative memory subset were split from CD4+ cells. The V segment lost 4 bases and the J segment 4 bases; nucleotides outside the gene matches: 8. Germline V gene sequence: CDR1 ENHRY, CDR2 SYGVKD. This CDR3 is 15 amino acids long. Regarding this clone: The antigen is undetermined.

The repertoire was sequenced with immunoSEQ multiplex PCR; TCRdb's copy has only in-frame clones and lacks some. This repertoire shows some 2,100,000 clones, almost 96% found once; its top ten account for roughly 0.13%. Study outcomes and limitations: Sampling covered nothing but blood. Tissue TCR repertoires likely differ from those found in blood.

The J gene is TRBJ1-2, the V gene TRBV10-3; 8 bases map to TRBD1. The source is a man between 18 and 29 years old in good health. Sequencing input: naive CD4+ T cells sorted from blood. Subset reported: CD45RA+ positively selected. The CDR3 reads CAISGNRGTGYGYTF. The CDR3 DNA sequence: TGTGCCATCAGTGGAAACAGGGGGACGGGCTATGGCTACACCTTC.